This T cell receptor (beta chain) was obtained from a study of cytomegalovirus exposure and HLA in healthy donors (dated by TCRdb to about 2017). With regard to the full study: The 500 to 800 repertoires of the first cohort and the 95 to 150 validation repertoires were produced on the same platform, according to a later analysis. Along with the approximately 670-subject first cohort, a separate validation cohort of over a hundred different subjects was used. The study aimed to test whether cataloging public T cell receptors could reveal signatures of past pathogen exposure. The study combined high-throughput TCR immunosequencing, statistical association of individual TCRs with disease status, and machine learning to predict cytomegalovirus infection status. Results the study describes overall, beyond this receptor: Subsequent analysis determined that TCRs grouped into clusters in the first cohort also showed a tendency toward co-occurrence across the roughly 120 validation repertoires, and 90% to 95% of cluster scores exceeded 0. In the study, some 180 TCR beta chains were listed as associated with cytomegalovirus. Most TCR sequences were seen in very few donors, while some public TCRs were found in many individuals. The validation cohort had no HLA typing available for a later analysis, so co-occurrence within that cohort was assessed over all 110 or so repertoires. Cytomegalovirus status was reported to be diagnosed by the classifier with high specificity and sensitivity in both the original and validation cohorts. It was suggested by the authors that the approach could potentially be generalized to other disease states and immunological phenotypes. In vitro tests confirmed that three of the cytomegalovirus-associated TCR beta chains recognize cytomegalovirus antigens.

On this clone: It lacks a known antigen. No much larger clonotype is one base removed from it; base qualities were not supplied.

Separate from the approximately 700-subject first cohort, the validation cohort of roughly 130 subjects was the group to which the donors belonged. From its cysteine to its phenylalanine, the CDR3 spans 16 amino acids. Only CDR3 DNA remains: 48 bases, in frame from the first base. V is trimmed back by 8 bases and J by 4 bases, and the junction contains 12 bases that no gene match accounts for. Via the germline V gene (reference sequence), CDR1 is MNHNY and CDR2 SVGAGI. The method was the immunoSEQ multiplex PCR assay. Under the source paper's analysis protocol: To diagnose cytomegalovirus status from the catalog of TCR beta chain sequences, a statistical classification framework was built. TCRdb provides this immuneACCESS table in a form limited to in-frame rearrangements. Some clones are lacking; in checked studies, under half of them reflect an unresolved V gene, and why the rest are absent is not known. V and J calls and clone size are copied from that table; D and trimming were computed from the DNA. This sample gives around 75,000 clones in total; 85% of them show up just once. The top ten constitute 2.5% to 3.5% of the sample.

The origin of this receptor is a man aged 25-40 years in good health and CMV-seronegative. The sequenced material came from PBMCs. The V and J genes are TRBV6-6 and TRBJ2-3, with TRBD2 identical over 10 junction bases. CDR3 sequence: CASGWTSGHLPDTQYF. The nucleotides read TGTGCCAGCGGGTGGACTAGCGGCCACCTTCCAGATACGCAGTATTTT.